This T cell receptor beta chain was obtained from a study of response to subunit inactivated influenza vaccine. Germline CDR1 and CDR2: DFQATT and SNEGSKA (reference sequence). V was trimmed by 3 bases and J by 1 base, leaving 12 bases between them. CDR3 length: 15 residues. One entry per CDR3 protein results from TCRdb running MiXCR on the RT-PCR reads. The sample lists over 400,000 distinct CDR3 sequences, roughly 9.7% occurring once. There are a few counts of this clonotype. Sequencing was performed on PBMCs from blood, taken around seven weeks after vaccination. This TCR was sampled from a man aged 50 to 60 who received an inactivated influenza vaccine. The V gene is TRBV20-1, the J gene TRBJ1-4; a possible D gene is TRBD1 (5 bases). The CDR3 region has the DNA TGCAGTGCTAGGGCAGGGATTAAAACTAATGAAAAACTGTTTTTT. It specifies CSARAGIKTNEKLFF.